These 30 T cell receptor beta chains were sequenced from one sample in a study of blood T cell repertoires in COVID-19 (dated by TCRdb to the early 2020s). Preparation of the library involved the immunoSEQ multiplex PCR assay. The immuneACCESS repertoire file appears here via TCRdb, limited to in-frame rearrangements. These files lack a portion of the clones; in checked studies, under half of the deficit traces to unresolved V genes, and the cause of the others is not known. The sample yields 35,000 to 50,000 clones; 70% to 90% were counted once. Approximately 15% of the sample rests with the top ten. Sequenced: peripheral blood. The receptors were sampled from a human donor in a cohort sampled during active COVID-19.

The chain carries TRBV10-3 and TRBJ1-2, with D hard to call. Germline V gives CDR1 ENHRY, CDR2 SYGVKD. Trimming stripped 7 bases from V and 2 bases from J, with 11 bases between. The CDR3 loop spans 13 amino acids. CDR3 residues: CAIKDSGNYGYTF. The CDR3 DNA follows: TGTGCCATCAAGGATTCGGGAAACTATGGCTACACCTTC.

Only one count was recorded for this clone. The chain couples TRBV19 to TRBJ1-5, with TRBD1 matching 7 bases. Losses at the gene ends were 7 bases for V and 1 base for J; bases not matched to a gene: 10. Germline V lookup: CDR1 LNHDA, CDR2 SQIVND (reference sequence). This CDR3 has 16 residues. CDR3 in amino acids: CASNSQGYASNQPQHF. The CDR3 DNA reads as TGTGCCAGTAACTCACAGGGGTATGCGAGCAATCAGCCCCAGCATTTT.

The rearrangement joins TRBV12-3 or TRBV12-4 to TRBJ2-1, with a tentative D call TRBD1 (6 bases). With 6 bases removed from V and 8 bases from J, the gap between germline ends came to 14 bases. CDR3 length: 13 residues. CDR3 amino acids: CASRGLTGDEQFF. Here the CDR3 DNA reads TGTGCCAGCAGGGGTCTGACAGGCGATGAGCAGTTCTTC.

V and J are TRBV7-2 and TRBJ2-4, with 9 bases fitting TRBD1. The V and J ends lost 5 bases and 2 bases, in that order; junction bases with no gene match: 13. Germline V gene lookup returns CDR1 SGHTA and CDR2 FQGNSA. This CDR3 has 18 residues. The CDR3 nucleotides are TGTGCCAGCAGCCCAAGGGCGACAGGGGGGTCATCCAAAAACATTCAGTACTTC. It encodes CASSPRATGGSSKNIQYF.

The chain carries TRBV5-6 and TRBJ1-3, with D unresolved. From germline, CDR1 is SGHDT and CDR2 YYEEEE. There are 13 residues in the CDR3. Trimming took off 0 bases at V and 5 bases at J, with 6 bases between the two ends. CDR3: CASSLGVRNTIYF. CDR3 sequence (DNA): TGTGCCAGCAGCTTGGGAGTACGAAACACCATATATTTT.

This chain connects TRBV11-2 to TRBJ1-5; no reliable D call. The CDR3 length is 15 residues. The germline V gene encodes CDR1 SGHAT and CDR2 FQNNGV. Trimming stripped 1 base from V and 0 bases from J, with 7 bases between. The CDR3 DNA reads TGTGCCAGCAGCTTAGGAGTTGCTAGCAATCAGCCCCAGCATTTT. Translated, it gives CASSLGVASNQPQHF.

The chain uses TRBV3-1 (or the pseudogene TRBV3-2) and TRBJ2-5, with 10 bases identical to TRBD2. The CDR3 has 14 amino acids. Germline V lookup: CDR1 LGHDT, CDR2 YNNKEL (reference sequence). V shed 5 bases, J shed 4 bases, and the junction held 4 bases outside the gene matches. In DNA form, the CDR3 reads TGTGCCAGCAGCACGAGCGGGGGGGGAGAGACCCAGTACTTC. The encoded protein is CASSTSGGGETQYF.

The chain employs TRBV7-6 and TRBJ1-1; tentatively, D is TRBD1 (5 bases). V shed 5 bases and J shed 6 bases, with 19 bases lying between them. Germline values: CDR1 SGHVS, CDR2 FNYEAQ. The CDR3 contains 15 residues. The CDR3 protein is CASSQTQGSGAEAFF. As DNA, the CDR3 is TGTGCCAGCAGCCAGACCCAGGGTTCGGGAGCTGAAGCTTTCTTT.

The chain has TRBV19 and TRBJ2-6; maybe TRBD1 (6 bases). Trimming left V 5 bases short and J 0 bases short, with 14 bases between. This CDR3 has 17 residues. The germline CDR1 and CDR2 sequences are LNHDA and SQIVND (reference sequence). Here the CDR3 reads CASSLPRRGSGANVLTF. DNA for the CDR3: TGTGCCAGTAGTCTTCCTCGCAGGGGCTCTGGGGCCAACGTCCTGACTTTC.

The chain has TRBV7-2 and TRBJ1-2; 7 nucleotides match TRBD1. The CDR3 has 14 residues. V was clipped by 2 bases and J by 6 bases; unmatched bases: 6. Germline CDR1 SGHTA, CDR2 FQGNSA. CDR3 amino acids: CASSLRGQGDGYTF. CDR3 DNA sequence: TGTGCCAGCAGCTTAAGGGGGCAGGGGGATGGCTACACCTTC.

V is TRBV3-1 (or the pseudogene TRBV3-2) and J is TRBJ2-5, with a tentative D call TRBD2 (6 bases). Trimming took 7 bases from V and 4 from J, leaving 10 bases between them. Looked up from germline, CDR1 is LGHDT and CDR2 is YNNKEL (reference sequence). The CDR3 loop spans 12 amino acids. CDR3: CASTQGGETQYF. CDR3 nucleotides: TGTGCCAGCACCCAGGGAGGAGAGACCCAGTACTTC.

This clone was seen just once. The genes are TRBV2 and TRBJ2-1; 9 bases match TRBD1. CDR3 length equals 15 residues. Germline loops: CDR1 SNHLY, CDR2 FYNNEI. The trim removed 2 bases at V and 6 bases at J, leaving 5 bases unmatched. The CDR3 sequence is CASSEKGQGSNEQFF. Written as DNA, the CDR3 is TGTGCCAGCAGTGAAAAGGGACAGGGCAGCAATGAGCAGTTCTTC.

The chain is built from TRBV2 and TRBJ1-1; D is undetermined. This CDR3 spans 12 amino acids. V was clipped by 8 bases and J by 6 bases, with 13 bases between them. In germline, CDR1 is SNHLY, CDR2 FYNNEI. This CDR3 reads CASGPTWAEAFF. The DNA for the CDR3 is TGTGCCAGCGGGCCGACGTGGGCTGAAGCTTTCTTT.

There are a few counts of this clone. This chain uses TRBV18 with TRBJ2-3; 9 bases align to TRBD1. J was trimmed by 2 bases and V by 3 bases; bases with no gene match: 6. CDR3 size: 16 residues. From germline, CDR1 is KGHSH and CDR2 LQKENI. The DNA of the CDR3 is TGTGCCAGCTCACCCACAGGGGGCGGAAACACAGATACGCAGTATTTT. It translates to CASSPTGGGNTDTQYF.

The chain carries TRBV3-1 (or the pseudogene TRBV3-2) and TRBJ2-4; tentative D call: TRBD2 (6 bases). Germline V CDR1 and CDR2: LGHDT, YNNKEL (reference sequence). V was cut by 4 bases and J by 5 bases, with 9 bases left in between. The CDR3 sequence is 13 residues long. The CDR3 loop reads CASSRRGQNIQYF. CDR3 bases: TGTGCCAGCAGCCGGCGGGGCCAAAACATTCAGTACTTC.

This chain links TRBV6-5 with TRBJ1-2, with TRBD1 identical over 7 bases. The junction had 4 bases not matched to a gene; V was cut back by 6 bases and J by 3 bases. From germline, CDR1 is MNHEY and CDR2 SVGAGI. The CDR3 runs 13 residues. The CDR3: CASSRDSDYGYTF. CDR3 coding DNA: TGTGCCAGCAGCCGGGACAGCGACTATGGCTACACCTTC.

The chain couples TRBV12-3 or TRBV12-4 to TRBJ1-2; D unresolved. The V gene lost 5 bases and the J gene lost 3 bases, with 7 bases spanning the gap. The CDR3 is 12 amino acids. This chain's CDR3 is CASSPSYYGYTF. For the CDR3, the DNA is TGTGCCAGCAGTCCGAGTTACTATGGCTACACCTTC.

The chain has TRBV21-1 and TRBJ2-3; TRBD2, the table's D call, lacks a check against the DNA. TRBV21-1 is a recognized pseudogene. The CDR3 consists of 15 residues. The CDR3: CASALTSGGTDTQYF. For the CDR3, the DNA is TGTGCCAGCGCACTAACTAGCGGGGGCACAGATACGCAGTATTTT.

The chain has TRBV24-1 and TRBJ1-2; D is unresolved. Germline-derived CDR1 and CDR2 are KGHDR and SFDVKD. The V end was cut by 4 bases, the J end by 2 bases, with 10 bases between. This CDR3 spans 14 amino acids. The DNA of the CDR3 is TGTGCCACCAGTGACCCACTCAAAAACTATGGCTACACCTTC. It is translated as CATSDPLKNYGYTF.

The genes are TRBV2 and TRBJ2-1, with D perhaps TRBD1 (5 bases). The CDR3 sequence is 16 residues long. V lost 0 bases to trimming and J lost 7 bases, with 16 bases between them. Germline values: CDR1 SNHLY, CDR2 FYNNEI. The CDR3 loop reads CASSEAQARGENEQFF. CDR3 DNA: TGTGCCAGCAGTGAAGCGCAGGCTAGGGGTGAGAATGAGCAGTTCTTC. The variable domain in full, with the rest retrieved from reference TRBV2 and TRBJ2-1, is EPEVTQTPSHQVTQMGQEVILRCVPISNHLYFYWYRQILGQKVEFLVSFYNNEISEKSEIFDDQFSVERPDGSNFTLKIRSTKLEDSAMYFCASSEAQARGENEQFFGPGTRLTVL.

The table lists this clone with a count of one. This chain joins TRBV27 and TRBJ2-1; the match to TRBD2 covers 11 bases. V lost 5 bases to trimming and J lost 12 bases; unmatched junction nucleotides: 15. The germline V gene encodes CDR1 MNHEY and CDR2 SMNVEV (reference sequence). The length of the CDR3 is 16 residues. This CDR3 reads CASSHFGTSGNTGQFF. The CDR3 nucleotides are TGTGCCAGCAGTCATTTCGGGACTAGCGGTAATACGGGGCAGTTCTTC.

This rearrangement joins TRBV29-1 to TRBJ2-7; weak D call: TRBD2 (5 bases). V was pared by 5 bases and J by 9 bases, with 20 bases between. Germline-derived CDR1 and CDR2 are SQVTM and ANQGSEA. The CDR3 runs to 13 residues. For the CDR3, the DNA is TGCAGCGTTCTGCGGACGGATCAAAGCGGGCAGTACTTC. Its translation is CSVLRTDQSGQYF.

The chain combines TRBV7-9 with TRBJ2-7, with 7 bases that match TRBD2. The CDR3 runs to 15 residues. Germline V gene sequence: CDR1 SEHNR, CDR2 FQNEAQ (reference sequence). With V trimmed by 0 bases and J by 5 bases, 7 bases remained unmatched. The CDR3, as DNA: TGTGCCAGCAGCTTAGCGTGGATCGGGGGGAACGAGCAGTACTTC. The encoded protein is CASSLAWIGGNEQYF.

The V and J genes are TRBV5-1 and TRBJ2-7; 9 bases match TRBD1. V lost 0 bases to trimming and J lost 3 bases; unmatched junction nucleotides: 10. CDR1 is SGHRS and CDR2 is YFSETQ in the germline V gene. This CDR3 contains 17 residues. The CDR3 nucleotides read TGCGCCAGCAGCTTGGGGGCCCTTAGGACAGGGGTCTACGAGCAGTACTTC. It yields the protein CASSLGALRTGVYEQYF.

This rearrangement joins TRBV2 to TRBJ1-4; D call uncertain. CDR3 size: 12 residues. CDR1 is SNHLY and CDR2 is FYNNEI in the germline V gene. V dropped 8 bases and J dropped 5 bases, with 9 bases sitting between them. CDR3 sequence reads: CASARPNEKLFF. CDR3 nucleotides: TGTGCCAGCGCGCGGCCCAATGAAAAACTGTTTTTT.

J is TRBJ2-5 and V is TRBV18; TRBD1 is a possible D gene (5 bases). V lost 6 bases, J lost 2 bases, and 13 bases lay in between. Germline values: CDR1 KGHSH, CDR2 LQKENI. The CDR3 sequence is 14 residues long. The CDR3, as DNA: TGTGCCAGCTCCTGGGAAGGGGTTCAAGAGACCCAGTACTTC. It specifies CASSWEGVQETQYF.

The rearrangement joins TRBV6-4 to TRBJ2-2; TRBD1 agrees at 8 bases. With V trimmed by 4 bases and J by 6 bases, 4 bases remained unmatched. The CDR3 spans 14 residues. Germline V gene sequence: CDR1 MRHNA, CDR2 SNTAGT. CDR3 in DNA: TGTGCCAGCAGTGGCCAGGGGGCGTCCGGGGAGCTGTTTTTT. Its translation: CASSGQGASGELFF.

V and J are TRBV27 and TRBJ2-2; D is possibly TRBD1 (7 bases). CDR1 is MNHEY and CDR2 is SMNVEV in the germline V gene (reference sequence). The CDR3 runs to 15 residues. Trimming removed 6 bases at V and 5 bases at J, with 16 bases between. The CDR3 DNA reads TGTGCCAGCAGAACCCCAGGGGGGCGTACCGGGGAGCTGTTTTTT. As protein: CASRTPGGRTGELFF.

V and J are TRBV19 and TRBJ1-6; TRBD1 aligns across 8 bases. Trimming removed 11 bases from V and 5 bases from J; junction bases left unmatched: 11. The CDR3 sequence is 15 residues long. Germline assignment: CDR1 LNHDA and CDR2 SQIVND (reference sequence). CDR3 sequence: CAHTGGRQNNSPLHF. In DNA, the CDR3 is TGTGCCCATACAGGGGGTAGGCAGAATAATTCACCCCTCCACTTT. The whole variable domain, remainder taken from reference TRBV19 and TRBJ1-6, is DGGITQSPKYLFRKEGQNVTLSCEQNLNHDAMYWYRQDPGQGLRLIYYSQIVNDFQKGDIAEGYSVSREKKESFPLTVTSAQKNPTAFYLCAHTGGRQNNSPLHFGNGTRLTVT.

In this sample, this clone turned up a few times. The V call is TRBV9, the J call TRBJ2-2; 7 bases map to TRBD2. Germline V gene sequence: CDR1 SGDLS, CDR2 YYNGEE. V lost 4 bases and J lost 2; bases outside the gene matches: 8. This CDR3 region has 16 residues. The CDR3 nucleotides read TGTGCCAGCAGCCTACGGACTAGTGGTAACACCGGGGAGCTGTTTTTT. As protein: CASSLRTSGNTGELFF.